This entry is about one TCR beta chain. What this receptor recognizes is not known. One base away there is no much larger clone; base qualities are not given. The data were obtained in a study of CD8+ T cells in alopecia areata (dated 2018 in TCRdb). Broadly, across the study: The treated patients, all with moderate-to-severe alopecia areata, were enrolled in an open-label pilot trial of oral tofacitinib given at 5 to 10 mg twice daily. TCRbeta CDR3 regions were amplified by immunoSEQ multiplex PCR with 35 Vbeta forward and 13 Jbeta reverse primers. Patients stayed on tofacitinib for 6 to 18 months and then had 6 months of follow-up off drug so that delayed response and recurrence could be assessed. On the human side, TCRbeta sequencing was run on scalp tissue and on sorted CD4+ and CD8+ peripheral blood T cells from healthy controls and from alopecia areata patients with either patchy or totalis/universalis disease. To study T cell clonal expansion in alopecia areata, the researchers applied high-throughput TCRbeta sequencing to both the C3H/HeJ mouse model and human patients. RNA came from the PAXgene miRNA kit for fixed scalp, the miRNeasy kit for PBMCs, and the RNeasy kit for mouse skin. Scalp clonality was compared across normal scalp (n=4), patchy alopecia areata scalp (n=8), and alopecia totalis/universalis scalp (n=8). Tofacitinib-treated patients had biopsies at baseline and at 4 and 24 weeks of treatment, with a later scalp biopsy in several patients. General findings and caveats noted by the study authors: Unlike mouse skin, which is dominated by gammadelta T cells, normal human skin has resident alphabeta T cells that are also sequenced, and this complicates analysis of the scalp TCR repertoire. Compared with mice, TCR sequences shared between patients were less clear, possibly partly because of HLA diversity across the patient population. Lesional scalp, especially in alopecia totalis/universalis, showed higher clonality and more expanded CD8+ clones than normal scalp, suggesting antigenic drive.

The V end gives up 8 bases and the J end 4 bases, leaving 8 bases in the junction not matched to a gene. The CDR3, cysteine through phenylalanine, is 14 amino acids long. The DNA shown is the 42-base CDR3, in frame from base 1. The germline V gene yields SGHTA for CDR1 and FQGTGA for CDR2. The label giving this sample's time point can be read as: baseline before oral tofacitinib. Peripheral blood and lesional scalp punch biopsies were obtained from patients with alopecia areata. After PBMCs were isolated by density centrifugation and stained for CD3, CD4 and CD8, a FACSAria was used to sort CD4+ and CD8+ T cells. Receptor libraries were prepared by the immunoSEQ multiplex PCR assay. To provide template for TCR sequencing, every sample had RNA extracted and reverse transcribed into cDNA. First-strand cDNA was synthesized with SuperScript III using a 2:1 mix of oligo-dT and random hexamers. A synthetic immune receptor repertoire was used to gauge amplification bias, and whatever bias remained was removed computationally. From the authors' description of their analysis: After raw reads were preprocessed to remove errors, the CDR3 was defined following IMGT conventions as running from the conserved cysteine to phenylalanine. Clonality was calculated as 1 minus Shannon entropy normalized by log2 of the number of productive unique TCRs. Whether scalp clones were CD4 or CD8 was inferred by matching scalp TCRbeta sequences against CD4 and CD8 repertoires sorted from blood. This immuneACCESS table, as held by TCRdb, lists in-frame sequences with V and J called but not all clones. Of the missing ones, under half trace to an unresolved V gene in checked studies; the others have no known cause. The V and J calls and clone size come from that table; D and trimming were worked out from the DNA. Within this sample are roughly 200,000 clones, with roughly 60% of them counted one time only. The ten largest make up 1.7% of the sample.

This clonotype was obtained from a human donor with alopecia areata. Specimen: CD4+ T cells sorted from blood, collected at week 0. The rearranged chain carries TRBV7-3 and TRBJ2-3, and 8 bases in between align with TRBD2. The DNA sequence follows: TGTGCCAGCTCAGCGGGGGAGGTCGCAGATACGCAGTATTTT. Its protein reads: CASSAGEVADTQYF.